Below, 14 T cell receptor beta chains from the same sample are listed, as sequenced in a study of shared clonotypes between healthy human individuals. Assay used: immunoSEQ multiplex PCR; TCRdb lists only in-frame clones, some missing. The table records millions of clones, just over 90% of them present only once. Sequencing used naive CD4+ T cells sorted from blood. Subset: CD45RA+ positively selected. These receptors originate from a man between 18 and 29 years old in good health.

J is TRBJ1-2 and V is TRBV7-2; 9 positions match TRBD1. The CDR3 totals 16 residues. Germline V gives CDR1 SGHTA, CDR2 FQGNSA. With 5 bases clipped from V and 5 bases from J, the junction kept 12 bases outside the gene matches. The CDR3, as DNA: TGTGCCAGCAGCCTTATGCGGGGACAGGGACCTTATGGCTACACCTTC. Amino acid sequence: CASSLMRGQGPYGYTF.

V gene TRBV7-9 combines with J gene TRBJ2-3; 11 bases fit TRBD2. Germline assignment: CDR1 SEHNR and CDR2 FQNEAQ (reference sequence). The CDR3 is made up of 18 amino acids. Losses at the gene ends were 4 bases for V and 6 bases for J; bases not matched to a gene: 15. CDR3 amino acids: CASSSPRGSGRARDTQYF. The DNA for the CDR3 is TGTGCCAGCAGCTCCCCCCGGGGTAGCGGGAGGGCCAGGGATACGCAGTATTTT.

This chain uses TRBV6-6 with TRBJ1-1; D remains ambiguous. The CDR3 spans 13 residues. CDR1 MNHNY and CDR2 SVGAGI come from the germline V gene (reference sequence). The ends were cut back, 8 bases at V and 2 bases at J, with 12 bases in the middle. The CDR3 DNA sequence: TGTGCCAGCCGAGCATGGGAAAACACTGAAGCTTTCTTT. It codes for CASRAWENTEAFF.

The chain carries TRBV7-6 and TRBJ1-6; D is perhaps TRBD1 (5 bases). CDR3 length: 19 amino acids. The germline V gene encodes CDR1 SGHVS and CDR2 FNYEAQ. The V end lost 4 bases, the J end lost 0 bases, and 19 bases lay between the germline ends. The CDR3 is CASSWRGGGMSSYNSPLHF. Here the CDR3 DNA reads TGTGCCAGCAGCTGGCGTGGGGGAGGAATGAGCTCCTATAATTCACCCCTCCACTTT.

This chain's CDR3 is CASSTGTGGLVEAFF. The CDR3 DNA follows: TGCGCCAGCAGCACTGGGACAGGGGGGCTCGTTGAAGCTTTCTTT. V and J are TRBV5-1 and TRBJ1-1, with TRBD1 identical over 11 bases. V shed 4 bases and J 7 bases; nucleotides not matched to a gene: 9. The CDR3 contains 15 residues. Germline V CDR1 and CDR2: SGHRS, YFSETQ.

J is TRBJ1-5 and V is TRBV6-1; TRBD1 agrees at 7 bases. The CDR3 totals 15 residues. In germline, CDR1 is MNHNS, CDR2 SASEGT. Trimming at V came to 4 bases and at J to 0 bases, leaving 3 bases not matched to a gene. In nucleotides, the CDR3 is TGTGCCAGCAGTGCGCGACAGGGTAGCAATCAGCCCCAGCATTTT. Protein product: CASSARQGSNQPQHF.

In the case of this clone: At the DNA level, this CDR3 is encoded by other sequences in the same sample as well. The CDR3 is CASSSGTSGRNEQFF. In DNA, the CDR3 is TGTGCCAGCAGTTCCGGGACTAGCGGGAGAAATGAGCAGTTCTTC. The chain carries TRBV6-5 and TRBJ2-1; 14 positions match TRBD2. The CDR3 length is 15 residues. Germline V gene data show CDR1 as MNHEY and CDR2 as SVGAGI. V gave up 4 bases and J gave up 7 bases; unmatched junction bases: 3.

The chain recombines TRBV4-1 with TRBJ1-5; 10 bases fit TRBD1. The CDR3 runs to 15 residues. CDR1 MGHRA and CDR2 YSYEKL come from the germline V gene. V lost 3 bases to trimming and J lost 3 bases; unmatched junction nucleotides: 2. The CDR3 DNA follows: TGCGCCAGCAGCCAGGACAGGGGGTTCAATCAGCCCCAGCATTTT. Its translation: CASSQDRGFNQPQHF.

This clone has just one count. Here the CDR3 reads CASSLDHGSNQPQHF. The CDR3 DNA is TGTGCCAGCAGCTTAGACCACGGAAGTAATCAGCCCCAGCATTTT. The chain combines TRBV11-2 with TRBJ1-5; D gene unclear. V shed 0 bases and J shed 4 bases, with 10 bases lying between them. Germline V lookup: CDR1 SGHAT, CDR2 FQNNGV. This CDR3 contains 15 residues.

V gene TRBV6-6 combines with J gene TRBJ2-5; perhaps TRBD1 as D (6 bases). Trimming pared 6 bases from V and 4 bases from J, leaving 18 bases between. The CDR3 contains 15 residues. The V gene's germline CDR1 is MNHNY and CDR2 SVGAGI (reference sequence). The CDR3 DNA is TGTGCCAGCAGCCCCGCCCAGGGGCCGGGAGAGACCCAGTACTTC. It codes for CASSPAQGPGETQYF.

In DNA, the CDR3 is TGTGCCAGCAGTAGGGGGACCGACATAGAGCAGTACTTC. Encoded protein: CASSRGTDIEQYF. The chain carries TRBV6-5 and TRBJ2-7; a possible D gene is TRBD1 (6 bases). Trimming took 5 bases from V and 7 from J, leaving 15 bases between them. CDR1 and CDR2 (germline): MNHEY, SVGAGI. This CDR3 is built from 13 residues.

This rearrangement joins TRBV4-2 to TRBJ1-6; D not resolved. CDR1 LGHNA and CDR2 YNFKEQ come from the germline V gene. V was cut by 0 bases and J by 3 bases, with 3 bases left in between. The CDR3 has 14 residues. CDR3 amino acids: CASSQDYYNSPLHF. CDR3 coding DNA: TGTGCCAGCAGCCAAGATTACTATAATTCACCCCTCCACTTT.

For this clone: One junction end does not reproduce the germline sequence, and a read error may be involved. This specimen includes other DNA sequences encoding the same CDR3. The gene calls are TRBV6-1 and TRBJ2-3; unclear D gene. The CDR3 is 14 amino acids. Germline V gene sequence: CDR1 MNHNS, CDR2 SASEGT. The CDR3 spells CASSEAGNTDTQYF. For the CDR3, the DNA is TGTGCCAGCAGCGAAGCTGGCAACACAGATACGCAGTATTTT.

V gene TRBV5-6 combines with J gene TRBJ1-2; perhaps TRBD1 as D (5 bases). CDR3 length: 14 amino acids. Germline CDR1 is SGHDT and CDR2 is YYEEEE. V was trimmed by 0 bases and J by 6 bases, leaving 12 bases between them. The CDR3 sequence is CASSLGQYEDGYTF. CDR3 coding DNA: TGTGCCAGCAGCTTGGGACAGTATGAGGATGGCTACACCTTC. Complete variable domain (other parts from reference TRBV5-6 and TRBJ1-2): DAGVTQSPTHLIKTRGQQVTLRCSPKSGHDTVSWYQQALGQGPQFIFQYYEEEERQRGNFPDRFSGHQFPNYSSELNVNALLLGDSALYLCASSLGQYEDGYTFGSGTRLTVV.